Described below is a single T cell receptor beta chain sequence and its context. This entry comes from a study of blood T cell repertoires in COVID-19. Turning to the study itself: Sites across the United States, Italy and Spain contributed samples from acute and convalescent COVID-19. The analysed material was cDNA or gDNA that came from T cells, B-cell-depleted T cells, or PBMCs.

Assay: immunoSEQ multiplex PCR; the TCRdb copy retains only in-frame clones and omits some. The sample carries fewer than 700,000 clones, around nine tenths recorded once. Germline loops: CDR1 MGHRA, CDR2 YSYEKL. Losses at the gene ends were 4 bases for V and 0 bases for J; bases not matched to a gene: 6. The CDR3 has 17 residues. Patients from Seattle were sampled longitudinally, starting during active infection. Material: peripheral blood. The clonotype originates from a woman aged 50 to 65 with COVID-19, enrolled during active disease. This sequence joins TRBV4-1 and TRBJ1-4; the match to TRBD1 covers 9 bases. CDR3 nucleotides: TGCGCCAGCAGCCGGTACCGGGACAGGGCAACTAATGAAAAACTGTTTTTT. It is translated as CASSRYRDRATNEKLFF.